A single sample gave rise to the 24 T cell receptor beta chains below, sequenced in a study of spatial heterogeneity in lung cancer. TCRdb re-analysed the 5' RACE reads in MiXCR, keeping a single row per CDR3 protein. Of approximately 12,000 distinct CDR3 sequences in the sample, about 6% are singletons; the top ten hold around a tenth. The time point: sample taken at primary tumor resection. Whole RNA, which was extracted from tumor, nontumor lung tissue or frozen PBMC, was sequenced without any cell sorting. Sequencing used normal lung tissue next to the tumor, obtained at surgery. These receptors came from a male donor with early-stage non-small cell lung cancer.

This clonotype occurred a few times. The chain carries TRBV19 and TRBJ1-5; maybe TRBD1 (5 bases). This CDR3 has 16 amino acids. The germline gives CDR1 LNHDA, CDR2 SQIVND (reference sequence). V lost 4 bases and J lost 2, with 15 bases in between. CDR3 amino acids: CASSTMGGSGNQPQHF. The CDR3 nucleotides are TGTGCCAGTAGTACAATGGGGGGATCGGGCAATCAGCCCCAGCATTTT.

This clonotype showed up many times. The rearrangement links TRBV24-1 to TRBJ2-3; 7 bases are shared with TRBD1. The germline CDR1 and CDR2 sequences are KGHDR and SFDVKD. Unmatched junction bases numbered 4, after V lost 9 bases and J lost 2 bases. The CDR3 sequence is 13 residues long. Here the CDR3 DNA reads TGTGCCACCGGACAGGAGGTCACAGATACGCAGTATTTT. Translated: CATGQEVTDTQYF.

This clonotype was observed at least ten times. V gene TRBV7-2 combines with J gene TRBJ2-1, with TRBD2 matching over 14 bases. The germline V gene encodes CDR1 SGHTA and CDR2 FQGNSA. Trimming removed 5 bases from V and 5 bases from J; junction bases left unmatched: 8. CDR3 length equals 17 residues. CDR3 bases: TGTGCCAGCAGCGTCGGGACTAGCGGGGGACTTGACAATGAGCAGTTCTTC. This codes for CASSVGTSGGLDNEQFF.

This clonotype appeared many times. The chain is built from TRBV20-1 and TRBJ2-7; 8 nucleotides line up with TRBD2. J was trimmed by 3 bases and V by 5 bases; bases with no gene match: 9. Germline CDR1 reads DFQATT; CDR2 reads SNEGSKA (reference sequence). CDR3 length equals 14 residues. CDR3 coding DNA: TGCAGTGCTTCCCCCGGGGGGACTAGCTACGAGCAGTACTTC. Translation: CSASPGGTSYEQYF.

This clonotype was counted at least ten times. The CDR3: CSVTAGGAVYGYTF. In nucleotides, the CDR3 is TGCAGCGTTACTGCAGGGGGCGCGGTATATGGCTACACCTTC. The V gene is TRBV29-1, the J gene TRBJ1-2, with TRBD1 matching over 8 bases. V lost 5 bases to trimming and J lost 5 bases; unmatched junction nucleotides: 10. Germline CDR1 SQVTM, CDR2 ANQGSEA. The CDR3 spans 14 residues.

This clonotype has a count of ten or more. In DNA, the CDR3 is TGTGCCAGCAGTGAAGAAGTAAGGACCCCATCAAAGAAGTACTTC. Residues: CASSEEVRTPSKKYF. The V call is TRBV6-1, the J call TRBJ2-7; D is ambiguous. This CDR3 comprises 15 residues. Germline values: CDR1 MNHNS, CDR2 SASEGT. Trimming left V 1 base short and J 11 bases short, with 21 bases between.

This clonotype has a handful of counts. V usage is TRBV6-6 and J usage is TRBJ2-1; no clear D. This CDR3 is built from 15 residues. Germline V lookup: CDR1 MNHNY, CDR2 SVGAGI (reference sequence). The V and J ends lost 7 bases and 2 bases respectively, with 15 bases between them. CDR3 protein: CASTHWGDPYNEQFF. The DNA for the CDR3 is TGTGCCAGCACTCATTGGGGTGACCCCTACAATGAGCAGTTCTTC.

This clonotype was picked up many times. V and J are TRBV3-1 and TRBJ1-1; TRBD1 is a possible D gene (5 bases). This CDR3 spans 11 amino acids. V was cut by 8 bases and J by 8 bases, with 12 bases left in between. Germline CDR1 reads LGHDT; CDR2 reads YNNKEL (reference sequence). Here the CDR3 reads CASGREGEAFF. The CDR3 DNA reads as TGTGCCAGCGGTCGCGAGGGGGAAGCTTTCTTT.

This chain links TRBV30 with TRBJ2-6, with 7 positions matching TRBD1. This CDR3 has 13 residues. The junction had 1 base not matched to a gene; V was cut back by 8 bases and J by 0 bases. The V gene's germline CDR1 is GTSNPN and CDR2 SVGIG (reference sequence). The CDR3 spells CAGDSSGANVLTF. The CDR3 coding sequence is TGTGCCGGGGACAGCTCTGGGGCCAACGTCCTGACTTTC.

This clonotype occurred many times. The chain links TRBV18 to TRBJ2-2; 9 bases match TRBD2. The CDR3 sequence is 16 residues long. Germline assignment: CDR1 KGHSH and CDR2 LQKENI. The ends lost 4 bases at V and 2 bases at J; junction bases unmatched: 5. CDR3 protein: CASSLDSGSNTGELFF. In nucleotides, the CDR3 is TGTGCCAGCTCACTTGATAGCGGGAGTAACACCGGGGAGCTGTTTTTT.

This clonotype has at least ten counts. This CDR3 is CASSQVSGLAGADTQYF. The CDR3 nucleotides read TGCGCCAGCAGCCAAGTTTCCGGACTAGCGGGAGCAGATACGCAGTATTTT. This rearrangement joins TRBV4-3 to TRBJ2-3; 13 bases map to TRBD2. With 1 base clipped from V and 4 bases from J, the junction kept 5 bases outside the gene matches. CDR1 and CDR2 (germline): LGHNA, YSLEER. The CDR3 extends over 17 amino acids.

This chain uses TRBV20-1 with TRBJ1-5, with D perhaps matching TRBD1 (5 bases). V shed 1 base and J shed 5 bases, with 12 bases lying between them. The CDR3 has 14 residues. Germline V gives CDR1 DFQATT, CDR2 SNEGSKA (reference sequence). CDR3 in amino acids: CSARGHRGDQPQHF. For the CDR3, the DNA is TGCAGTGCTAGAGGACACCGGGGGGATCAGCCCCAGCATTTT.

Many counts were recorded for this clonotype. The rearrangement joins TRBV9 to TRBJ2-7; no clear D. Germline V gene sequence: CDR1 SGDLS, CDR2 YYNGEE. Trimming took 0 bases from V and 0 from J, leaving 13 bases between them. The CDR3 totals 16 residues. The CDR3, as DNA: TGTGCCAGCAGCGTAGGGCTGCGCGATAGCTCCTACGAGCAGTACTTC. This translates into CASSVGLRDSSYEQYF.

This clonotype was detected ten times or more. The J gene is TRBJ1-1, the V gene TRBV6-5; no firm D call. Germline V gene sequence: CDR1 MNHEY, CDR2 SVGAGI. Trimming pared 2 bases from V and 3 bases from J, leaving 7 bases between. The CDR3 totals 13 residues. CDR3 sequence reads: CASSYRVYTEAFF. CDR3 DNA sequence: TGTGCCAGCAGTTACAGGGTTTACACTGAAGCTTTCTTT.

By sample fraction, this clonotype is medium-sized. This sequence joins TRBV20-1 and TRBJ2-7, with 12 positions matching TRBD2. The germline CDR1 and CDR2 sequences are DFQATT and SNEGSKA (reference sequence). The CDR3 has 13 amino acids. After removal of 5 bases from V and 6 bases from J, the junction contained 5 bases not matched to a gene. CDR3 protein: CSAPTSGSGEQYF. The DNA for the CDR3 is TGCAGTGCTCCGACTAGCGGGAGTGGCGAGCAGTACTTC.

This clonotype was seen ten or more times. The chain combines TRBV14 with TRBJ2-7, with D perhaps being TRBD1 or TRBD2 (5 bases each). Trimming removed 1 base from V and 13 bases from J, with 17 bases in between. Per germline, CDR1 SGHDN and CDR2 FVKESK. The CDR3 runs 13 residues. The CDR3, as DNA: TGTGCCAGCAGCCAAGCGAGGGGCGCGGATTTATACTTC. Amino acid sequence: CASSQARGADLYF.

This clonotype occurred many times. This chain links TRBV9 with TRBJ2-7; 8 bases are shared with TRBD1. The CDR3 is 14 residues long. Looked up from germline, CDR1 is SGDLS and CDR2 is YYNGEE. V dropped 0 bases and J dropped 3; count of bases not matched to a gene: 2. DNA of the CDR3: TGTGCCAGCAGCGTAGGGGACAGGTACTACGAGCAGTACTTC. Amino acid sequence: CASSVGDRYYEQYF.

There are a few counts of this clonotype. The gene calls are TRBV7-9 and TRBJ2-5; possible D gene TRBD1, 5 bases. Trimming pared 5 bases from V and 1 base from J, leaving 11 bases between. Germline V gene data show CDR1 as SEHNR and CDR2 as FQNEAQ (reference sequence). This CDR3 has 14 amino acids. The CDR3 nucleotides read TGTGCCAGCAGCCTGGGGCCCGGCCAAGAGACCCAGTACTTC. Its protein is CASSLGPGQETQYF.

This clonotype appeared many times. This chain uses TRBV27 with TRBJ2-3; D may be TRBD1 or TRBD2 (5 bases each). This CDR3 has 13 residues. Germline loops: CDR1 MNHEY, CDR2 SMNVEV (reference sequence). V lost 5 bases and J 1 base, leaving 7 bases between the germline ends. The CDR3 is CASSRGGTDTQYF. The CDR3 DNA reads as TGTGCCAGCAGTCGGGGCGGCACAGATACGCAGTATTTT.

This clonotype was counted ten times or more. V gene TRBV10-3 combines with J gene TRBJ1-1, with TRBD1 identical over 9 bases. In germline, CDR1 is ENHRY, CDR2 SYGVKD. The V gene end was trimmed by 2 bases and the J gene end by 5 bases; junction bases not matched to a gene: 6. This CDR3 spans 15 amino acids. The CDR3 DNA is TGTGCCATCAGTGAGGAGGGACAGGGATGGACTGAAGCTTTCTTT. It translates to CAISEEGQGWTEAFF.

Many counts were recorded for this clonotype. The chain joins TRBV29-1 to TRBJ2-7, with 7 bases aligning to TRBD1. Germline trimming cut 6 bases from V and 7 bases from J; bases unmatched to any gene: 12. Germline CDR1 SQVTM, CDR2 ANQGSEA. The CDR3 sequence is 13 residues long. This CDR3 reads CSVHRDREGEQYF. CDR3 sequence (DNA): TGCAGCGTCCACCGGGACAGAGAGGGGGAGCAGTACTTC.

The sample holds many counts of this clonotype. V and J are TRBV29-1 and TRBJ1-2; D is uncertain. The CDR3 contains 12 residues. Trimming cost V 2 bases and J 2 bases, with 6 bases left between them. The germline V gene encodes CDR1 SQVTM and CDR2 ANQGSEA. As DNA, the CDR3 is TGCAGCGTTGAACGGATAAACTATGGCTACACCTTC. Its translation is CSVERINYGYTF.

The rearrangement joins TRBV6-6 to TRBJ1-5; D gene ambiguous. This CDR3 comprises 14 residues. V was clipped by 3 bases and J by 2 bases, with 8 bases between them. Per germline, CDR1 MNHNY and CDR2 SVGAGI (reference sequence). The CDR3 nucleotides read TGTGCCAGCAGTTATATCTCTGGCAATCAGCCCCAGCATTTT. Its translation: CASSYISGNQPQHF.

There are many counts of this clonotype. CDR3 sequence (DNA): TGTGCCAGCAGCTTAGCCCCGAGGGGCCACAATGAGCAGTTCTTC. It specifies CASSLAPRGHNEQFF. The chain uses TRBV7-9 and TRBJ2-1, with D tentatively TRBD1 or TRBD2 (5 bases each). CDR1 is SEHNR and CDR2 is FQNEAQ in the germline V gene (reference sequence). This CDR3 has 15 residues. The ends were cut back, 0 bases at V and 5 bases at J, with 11 bases in the middle.